The 21 T cell receptor beta chains below all came from one sample that was sequenced in a study of T cells in Graves' hyperthyroidism and ophthalmopathy. Amplified TCR beta CDR3 regions came from RNA transcripts. HTBI primers were used for first-round RT-PCR of the TCR CDR3. TCRdb re-derived calls from the multiplex PCR reads in MiXCR, one entry per CDR3 protein. The sample holds about 500,000 distinct CDR3 sequences, roughly a sixth seen once. Sequencing input: blood. The source is a woman in her 30s with Graves' ophthalmopathy.

This chain uses TRBV6-1 with TRBJ2-3, with TRBD1 matching over 11 bases. Germline loops: CDR1 MNHNS, CDR2 SASEGT. V lost 10 bases to trimming and J lost 3 bases; unmatched junction nucleotides: 15. The CDR3 length is 17 residues. CDR3 nucleotides: TGTGCCACCCACAAAGGAGGGACAGGGGGTAGGACAGATACGCAGTATTTT. Translation: CATHKGGTGGRTDTQYF.

At least ten counts were recorded for this clonotype. The chain is built from TRBV7-9 and TRBJ2-5; TRBD1 aligns across 10 bases. The germline V gene has CDR1 SEHNR and CDR2 FQNEAQ (reference sequence). The V and J ends lost 5 bases and 5 bases, in that order; junction bases with no gene match: 11. This CDR3 is built from 16 residues. The CDR3 sequence: CASSQSTGGRRETQYF. The CDR3 region has the DNA TGTGCCAGCAGCCAATCGACAGGGGGCCGTCGGGAGACCCAGTACTTC.

V gene TRBV9 combines with J gene TRBJ2-2; 7 nucleotides align to TRBD1. The germline V gene has CDR1 SGDLS and CDR2 YYNGEE. V shed 3 bases, J shed 2 bases, and the junction held 10 bases outside the gene matches. The CDR3 totals 17 residues. CDR3 DNA sequence: TGTGCCAGCAGCGCACAGGGGTCTGAAGCCAACACCGGGGAGCTGTTTTTT. Its protein product is CASSAQGSEANTGELFF.

The chain uses TRBV28 and TRBJ2-5; D is possibly TRBD2 (6 bases). This CDR3 contains 12 residues. Germline loops: CDR1 MDHEN, CDR2 SYDVKM. V lost 7 bases, J lost 4 bases, and 10 bases lay in between. DNA of the CDR3: TGTGCCAGCATGACTAGAGTAGAGACCCAGTACTTC. This translates into CASMTRVETQYF.

This clonotype was seen more than once but under ten times. This chain connects TRBV19 to TRBJ1-2, with TRBD1 matching 7 bases. The junction had 8 bases not matched to a gene; V was cut back by 6 bases and J by 4 bases. Germline-derived CDR1 and CDR2 are LNHDA and SQIVND (reference sequence). This CDR3 has 14 residues. The CDR3 DNA reads as TGTGCCAGTAGCCGGACAGGAAGCCCCTATGGCTACACCTTC. Amino acid sequence: CASSRTGSPYGYTF.

The chain links TRBV12-3 or TRBV12-4 to TRBJ2-3; D could derive from TRBD1 or TRBD2 (5 bases each). Trimming took off 5 bases at V and 6 bases at J, with 24 bases between the two ends. This CDR3 is 17 amino acids long. DNA of the CDR3: TGTGCCAGCAGTGCACCCCCCGGGGCGATCCTCCGGGATACGCAGTATTTT. This codes for CASSAPPGAILRDTQYF.

This clonotype has a single count. The junction does not match germline at one end; this may be a read error. The chain uses TRBV5-1 and TRBJ2-7; a possible D gene is TRBD2 (5 bases). The germline V gene encodes CDR1 SGHRS and CDR2 YFSETQ. This CDR3 comprises 13 residues. The CDR3 sequence is CANSGRELHEQYF. CDR3 nucleotides: TGTGCCAACAGCGGTAGAGAGCTCCACGAGCAGTACTTC.

This clonotype has ten or more counts. The chain couples TRBV6-1 to TRBJ2-1, with D uncertain. The CDR3 length is 11 residues. Per the germline V gene, CDR1 is MNHNS and CDR2 is SASEGT. The ends were cut back, 6 bases at V and 6 bases at J, with 6 bases in the middle. In DNA, the CDR3 is TGTGCCAGCAGCTTCCTCAATGAGCAGTTCTTC. Translating it yields CASSFLNEQFF.

This clonotype was recorded at least ten times. The chain has TRBV12-3 or TRBV12-4 and TRBJ2-3, with TRBD2 matching 8 bases. The trim removed 3 bases at V and 0 bases at J, leaving 17 bases unmatched. The CDR3 has 20 residues. DNA for the CDR3: TGTGCCAGCAGTTTTGGTCTTGTAGCGGGGTTGCTTACTAGCACAGATACGCAGTATTTT. Encoded protein: CASSFGLVAGLLTSTDTQYF.

CDR3 sequence (DNA): TGTGCCAGCAGTTCGATAAGGGTACAGGGGACCGGGGAGCTGTTTTTT. Translated, it gives CASSSIRVQGTGELFF. The chain joins TRBV27 to TRBJ2-2; TRBD1 matches 7 bases. V shed 4 bases, J shed 5 bases, and the junction held 10 bases outside the gene matches. Germline V gene lookup returns CDR1 MNHEY and CDR2 SMNVEV (reference sequence). The CDR3 runs to 16 residues.

This clonotype occurred many times. The chain recombines TRBV12-3 or TRBV12-4 with TRBJ1-6, with a tentative D call TRBD1 (5 bases). V gave up 3 bases and J gave up 6 bases, with 6 bases separating them. The CDR3 totals 13 residues. CDR3 region: CASSFQGNSPLHF. In nucleotides, the CDR3 is TGTGCCAGCAGTTTTCAGGGTAATTCACCCCTCCACTTT.

This clonotype was seen repeatedly, ten times or more. This chain connects TRBV4-1 to TRBJ2-1; D gene ambiguous. CDR3 size: 11 residues. Germline loops: CDR1 MGHRA, CDR2 YSYEKL. Trimming left V 5 bases short and J 10 bases short, with 9 bases between. The CDR3: CASSSRREQFF. The CDR3 nucleotides are TGCGCCAGCAGCTCACGAAGGGAGCAGTTCTTC.

The table lists this clonotype with many counts. The chain carries TRBV7-2 and TRBJ2-4; D tentatively reads TRBD1 or TRBD2 (5 bases each). The CDR3 runs 17 residues. Germline values: CDR1 SGHTA, CDR2 FQGNSA. Trimming took off 1 base at V and 7 bases at J, with 20 bases between the two ends. The CDR3 is CASSLEVLGGVGNIQYF. The DNA of the CDR3 is TGTGCCAGCAGCTTAGAGGTCCTTGGGGGAGTCGGCAACATTCAGTACTTC.

This clonotype showed up just a few times. The V and J genes are TRBV7-9 and TRBJ2-2; 13 bases are a match to TRBD2. Per germline, CDR1 SEHNR and CDR2 FQNEAQ (reference sequence). V dropped 8 bases and J dropped 5; count of bases not matched to a gene: 2. The CDR3 runs to 14 residues. The CDR3: CASGLAGVTGELFF. The CDR3 coding sequence is TGTGCCAGCGGACTAGCGGGAGTTACCGGGGAGCTGTTTTTT.

V gene TRBV19 combines with J gene TRBJ2-2; 8 nucleotides line up with TRBD1. This CDR3 is 16 amino acids long. From germline, CDR1 is LNHDA and CDR2 SQIVND (reference sequence). The V gene end was trimmed by 4 bases and the J gene end by 5 bases; junction bases not matched to a gene: 9. CDR3 amino acids: CASSSRQGHFTGELFF. CDR3 nucleotide sequence: TGTGCCAGTAGTAGCCGACAGGGGCATTTTACCGGGGAGCTGTTTTTT.

This clonotype has at least ten counts. V usage is TRBV6-1 and J usage is TRBJ2-7; D possibly corresponds to TRBD2 (7 bases). Trimming took off 5 bases at V and 0 bases at J, with 14 bases between the two ends. This CDR3 spans 15 amino acids. Germline V gene sequence: CDR1 MNHNS, CDR2 SASEGT. The DNA of the CDR3 is TGTGCCAGCAGTTATAGGGGGGGTCCCTCCTACGAGCAGTACTTC. It is translated as CASSYRGGPSYEQYF.

Ten or more counts support this clonotype. V and J are TRBV10-3 and TRBJ1-2; D unclear. V lost 3 bases and J 2 bases, leaving 13 bases between the germline ends. This CDR3 contains 15 residues. The germline V gene has CDR1 ENHRY and CDR2 SYGVKD. CDR3 sequence (DNA): TGTGCCATCAGTGAAGTCGGCGCAGGAAACTATGGCTACACCTTC. Its protein is CAISEVGAGNYGYTF.

At least ten counts were recorded for this clonotype. V is TRBV11-2 and J is TRBJ1-5; D remains unclear. V was pared by 0 bases and J by 6 bases, with 18 bases between. This CDR3 region has 17 residues. CDR1 SGHAT and CDR2 FQNNGV come from the germline V gene. CDR3 residues: CASSLEPSRASSQPQHF. The CDR3 DNA reads as TGTGCCAGCAGCTTAGAGCCCTCGAGGGCTTCTAGTCAGCCCCAGCATTTT.

This clonotype was observed a few times. The chain is built from TRBV4-1 and TRBJ2-5; 8 bases fit TRBD1. The CDR3 loop spans 18 amino acids. The ends lost 2 bases at V and 1 base at J; junction bases unmatched: 12. Germline V gene data show CDR1 as MGHRA and CDR2 as YSYEKL. CDR3 in amino acids: CASSQLGRDRLLQETQYF. The CDR3 coding sequence is TGCGCCAGCAGCCAATTAGGTCGGGACAGGCTTCTCCAAGAGACCCAGTACTTC.

Ten or more counts support this clonotype. The chain combines TRBV28 with TRBJ1-6; D is uncertain. The CDR3 covers 12 residues. V dropped 4 bases and J dropped 12 bases, with 10 bases sitting between them. Germline V gene sequence: CDR1 MDHEN, CDR2 SYDVKM. CDR3 sequence reads: CASSWGRRPLHF. In nucleotides, the CDR3 is TGTGCCAGCAGTTGGGGTCGGAGACCCCTCCACTTT.

To note about this clonotype: An end of the junction differs from the germline gene, which may be a read error. The CDR3 region is CTSRHRDRGIYEQYF. For the CDR3, the DNA is TGTACCAGCAGACACAGGGACAGGGGGATCTACGAGCAGTACTTC. The chain couples TRBV7-3 to TRBJ2-7, with 11 bases matching TRBD1. The CDR3 consists of 15 residues. Germline values: CDR1 SGHTA, CDR2 FQGTGA.